These T cell receptor beta chains were read from a single sample in a study of T-cell memory formation after mild COVID-19. TCRdb ran MiXCR on the 5' RACE reads and lists one entry per CDR3 protein. The sample holds roughly 600,000 distinct CDR3 sequences, more than 15% seen once. Sequenced: PBMCs or a T cell subset sorted from them (not recorded which). Source of these receptors: an adult woman who had mild COVID-19 (a few samples of this study predate the infection). Cell type and time point are not known. The CDR3 runs from the conserved cysteine through the conserved F or W. Each record gives: J gene, clone size, D gene, V gene, CDR3 protein, CDR3 DNA. The D gene is left open where the match is weak. Clone sizes are given selectively: once, few, many, or a class where the clone is expanded.

j_call: TRBJ1-5; clone_size: few; d_call: .; v_call: TRBV4-1; cdr3_aa: CASSPRFWGRWGYSNQPQHF; cdr3_nt: TGCGCCAGCAGCCCCCGTTTCTGGGGACGGTGGGGATATAGCAATCAGCCCCAGCATTTT
j_call: TRBJ2-3; clone_size: .; d_call: TRBD2; v_call: TRBV12-3/TRBV12-4; cdr3_aa: CASRIAGYYTDTQYF; cdr3_nt: TGTGCCAGCAGGATAGCGGGGTACTACACAGATACGCAGTATTTT
j_call: TRBJ2-3; clone_size: few; d_call: .; v_call: TRBV5-1; cdr3_aa: CASSSPLLGDTQYF; cdr3_nt: TGCGCCAGCAGCTCCCCTCTCCTTGGAGATACGCAGTATTTT
j_call: TRBJ1-1; clone_size: .; d_call: .; v_call: TRBV5-1; cdr3_aa: CASSFSPTGNTEAFF; cdr3_nt: TGCGCCAGCAGCTTTTCCCCGACAGGGAACACTGAAGCTTTCTTT
j_call: TRBJ1-2; clone_size: .; d_call: TRBD1; v_call: TRBV3-1; cdr3_aa: CASSSLQGASGYTF; cdr3_nt: TGTGCCAGCAGCTCTCTACAGGGGGCCTCTGGCTACACCTTC
j_call: TRBJ1-1; clone_size: few; d_call: .; v_call: TRBV20-1; cdr3_aa: CSPRGSGDTEAFF; cdr3_nt: TGCAGTCCTCGTGGGAGCGGCGACACTGAAGCTTTCTTT
j_call: TRBJ2-2; clone_size: many; d_call: TRBD1; v_call: TRBV4-3; cdr3_aa: CASSQWGTGNTGELFF; cdr3_nt: TGCGCCAGCAGCCAATGGGGGACAGGGAACACCGGGGAGCTGTTTTTT
j_call: TRBJ2-5; clone_size: .; d_call: TRBD1; v_call: TRBV9; cdr3_aa: CASSVEGQGRETQYF; cdr3_nt: TGTGCCAGCAGCGTAGAGGGACAGGGGAGAGAGACCCAGTACTTC
j_call: TRBJ2-3; clone_size: few; d_call: TRBD2; v_call: TRBV19; cdr3_aa: CASSINSGGRTDTQYF; cdr3_nt: TGTGCCAGTAGTATAAACAGCGGGGGGCGCACAGATACGCAGTATTTT
j_call: TRBJ1-2; clone_size: few; d_call: TRBD1; v_call: TRBV12-3/TRBV12-4; cdr3_aa: CASSLRARGQSGYGYTF; cdr3_nt: TGTGCCAGCAGTTTGCGCGCCAGGGGGCAGAGTGGCTATGGCTACACCTTC
j_call: TRBJ2-1; clone_size: few; d_call: .; v_call: TRBV15; cdr3_aa: CATSIEVASYNEQFF; cdr3_nt: TGTGCCACCAGCATCGAGGTAGCCTCCTACAATGAGCAGTTCTTC